Presented here are 21 T cell receptor beta chains from one specimen sequenced in a study of memory CD4+ T cells and cytomegalovirus serostatus. The sort gate was single viable CD3+CD4+CD8-CD45RO+ cells for memory CD4+ T cells. TCRdb's copy holds only in-frame clones and misses some; the assay was immunoSEQ multiplex PCR. Among approximately 40,000 clones listed, 76% were seen once. Source material: memory CD4+ T cells from blood. All receptors come from an adult in good health and CMV-seronegative.

The V call is TRBV6-1, the J call TRBJ2-1; a possible D gene is TRBD2 (6 bases). This CDR3 is built from 12 residues. From germline, CDR1 is MNHNS and CDR2 SASEGT. V lost 10 bases, J lost 4 bases, and 11 bases lay in between. CDR3 loop: CATSRGYNEQFF. CDR3 nucleotides: TGTGCCACCAGCCGGGGGTACAATGAGCAGTTCTTC.

This clone was counted between two and nine times. The chain links TRBV6-5 to TRBJ1-2; a possible D gene is TRBD1 (6 bases). CDR1 is MNHEY, CDR2 SVGAGI, per germline. Trimming removed 6 bases from V and 7 bases from J, with 18 bases in between. The CDR3 runs to 14 residues. The chain's CDR3 is CASRLSSGAAGYTF. The CDR3, as DNA: TGTGCCAGCAGACTCTCGTCAGGGGCCGCTGGCTACACCTTC.

The V gene is TRBV5-1, the J gene TRBJ1-1, with a possible D match to TRBD1 (5 bases). This CDR3 comprises 13 residues. CDR1 and CDR2 (germline): SGHRS, YFSETQ. The ends were cut back, 4 bases at V and 2 bases at J, with 9 bases in the middle. The CDR3: CASSDQGNTEAFF. The CDR3 DNA reads TGCGCCAGCAGCGACCAGGGAAACACTGAAGCTTTCTTT.

This sequence joins TRBV18 and TRBJ2-3; D gene ambiguous. The V gene lost 3 bases and the J gene lost 0 bases, with 7 bases spanning the gap. Germline loops: CDR1 KGHSH, CDR2 LQKENI. CDR3 length: 14 residues. The chain's CDR3 is CASSPRVSTDTQYF. In DNA form, the CDR3 reads TGTGCCAGCTCACCTAGGGTGAGCACAGATACGCAGTATTTT.

In this sample, this clone is medium-sized. The chain joins TRBV6-5 to TRBJ1-1; D gene unclear. CDR3 size: 12 residues. The germline V gene encodes CDR1 MNHEY and CDR2 SVGAGI. V lost 5 bases and J lost 4, with 8 bases in between. The CDR3 DNA reads as TGTGCCAGCAGTCCCGGACCCACTGAAGCTTTCTTT. Residues: CASSPGPTEAFF.

The chain couples TRBV4-1 to TRBJ1-4; D not resolved. Trimming stripped 0 bases from V and 4 bases from J, with 9 bases between. CDR3 length: 15 residues. The germline V gene encodes CDR1 MGHRA and CDR2 YSYEKL. The CDR3 DNA reads as TGCGCCAGCAGCCAAGATCGGAGGAGTAATGAAAAACTGTTTTTT. The encoded protein is CASSQDRRSNEKLFF.

This clone was counted only a few times. V usage is TRBV11-2 and J usage is TRBJ1-3, with D maybe TRBD1 (6 bases). Germline V lookup: CDR1 SGHAT, CDR2 FQNNGV. Trimming cost V 5 bases and J 0 bases, with 11 bases left between them. This CDR3 is 15 amino acids long. The CDR3 DNA follows: TGTGCCAGCAGCCTCAACAGGGTCTCTGGAAACACCATATATTTT. Protein sequence: CASSLNRVSGNTIYF.

The chain has TRBV28 and TRBJ2-3; D is possibly TRBD1 or TRBD2 (6 bases each). The V gene lost 7 bases and the J gene lost 3 bases, with 14 bases spanning the gap. The CDR3 totals 14 residues. CDR1 is MDHEN and CDR2 is SYDVKM in the germline V gene. The DNA for the CDR3 is TGTGCCAGCAAACTAAAGGGGGGAACAGATACGCAGTATTTT. Translating it yields CASKLKGGTDTQYF.

There are a few counts of this clone. The rearrangement joins TRBV2 to TRBJ1-5; D is ambiguous. Looked up from germline, CDR1 is SNHLY and CDR2 is FYNNEI. The CDR3 consists of 12 residues. The germline V and J ends were trimmed by 0 bases and 7 bases, with 4 bases remaining between them. The CDR3 loop reads CASSEAGQPQHF. The CDR3 DNA reads as TGTGCCAGCAGTGAAGCGGGACAGCCCCAGCATTTT.

This clone occurred a few times. J is TRBJ1-1 and V is TRBV6-1, with 10 bases fitting TRBD1. Trimming removed 8 bases from V and 4 bases from J; junction bases left unmatched: 7. In germline, CDR1 is MNHNS, CDR2 SASEGT. The length of the CDR3 is 14 residues. CDR3 DNA: TGTGCCAGCGGAGACAGGGGGCAGGGCACTGAAGCTTTCTTT. Amino acid sequence: CASGDRGQGTEAFF.

This chain uses TRBV28 with TRBJ1-5, with D possibly TRBD1 on 5 matching bases. The CDR3 runs to 15 residues. V lost 3 bases and J 2 bases, leaving 11 bases between the germline ends. The germline gives CDR1 MDHEN, CDR2 SYDVKM. This CDR3 is CASSFPGMGNQPQHF. The DNA of the CDR3 is TGTGCCAGCAGTTTCCCAGGGATGGGCAATCAGCCCCAGCATTTT.

The genes are TRBV10-3 and TRBJ2-3; 11 positions agree with TRBD2. J was trimmed by 2 bases and V by 4 bases; bases with no gene match: 5. Germline CDR1 reads ENHRY; CDR2 reads SYGVKD. The CDR3 sequence is 16 residues long. The chain's CDR3 is CAISGKLAGATDTQYF. The CDR3 DNA follows: TGTGCCATCAGTGGGAAACTAGCGGGGGCCACAGATACGCAGTATTTT.

The CDR3 DNA reads as TGTGCCAGCAGCTTAGGTGTTAGGGAGGCTCAGCCCCAGCATTTT. Translation gives CASSLGVREAQPQHF. The V gene is TRBV7-2, the J gene TRBJ1-5; D is uncertain. CDR3 length equals 15 residues. Trimming stripped 1 base from V and 6 bases from J, with 13 bases between. Germline CDR1 and CDR2: SGHTA and FQGNSA. The full variable domain, completed using reference TRBV7-2 and TRBJ1-5, is GAGVSQSPSNKVTEKGKDVELRCDPISGHTALYWYRQSLGQGLEFLIYFQGNSAPDKSGLPSDRFSAERTGGSVSTLTIQRTQQEDSAVYLCASSLGVREAQPQHFGDGTRLSIL.

The chain couples TRBV11-3 to TRBJ2-1; D perhaps matches TRBD2 (5 bases). Looked up from germline, CDR1 is SGHNT and CDR2 is YENEEA. Trimming left V 1 base short and J 7 bases short, with 14 bases between. This CDR3 region has 15 residues. The CDR3 region is CASSLGSLGENEQFF. CDR3 sequence (DNA): TGTGCCAGCAGCTTAGGTTCGCTCGGGGAGAATGAGCAGTTCTTC.

The chain combines TRBV7-2 with TRBJ1-1; D gene uncertain. The V gene lost 9 bases and the J gene lost 4 bases, with 15 bases spanning the gap. Looked up from germline, CDR1 is SGHTA and CDR2 is FQGNSA. The CDR3 contains 13 residues. Here the CDR3 reads CASPDGVFTEAFF. CDR3 in DNA: TGTGCCAGTCCGGACGGTGTTTTCACTGAAGCTTTCTTT.

The chain joins TRBV5-1 to TRBJ2-1, with D tentatively TRBD1 (6 bases). The V end lost 4 bases, the J end lost 1 base, and 12 bases lay between the germline ends. Germline V lookup: CDR1 SGHRS, CDR2 YFSETQ. This CDR3 region has 15 residues. The CDR3 is CASSTTGSSYNEQFF. CDR3 DNA: TGCGCCAGCAGCACAACAGGGTCTTCCTACAATGAGCAGTTCTTC.

Concerning this clone: The junction departs from germline at one end; a sequencing error may be responsible. V usage is TRBV7-7 and J usage is TRBJ2-5, with 14 bases that match TRBD2. The germline gives CDR1 SSHAT, CDR2 FNYEAQ (reference sequence). The CDR3 totals 15 residues. Written as DNA, the CDR3 is TGTGCTAGCAGGCCAGGACTAGCGGGGGGAGAGACCCAGTACTTC. Protein sequence: CASRPGLAGGETQYF. Drawing the rest from reference TRBV7-7 and TRBJ2-5, the complete variable domain is GAGVSQSPRYKVTKRGQDVTLRCDPISSHATLYWYQQALGQGPEFLTYFNYEAQPDKSGLPSDRFSAERPEGSISTLTIQRTEQRDSAMYRCASRPGLAGGETQYFGPGTRLLVL.

This chain uses TRBV28 with TRBJ2-1; D possibly corresponds to TRBD2 (6 bases). The germline V gene has CDR1 MDHEN and CDR2 SYDVKM. The V end lost 7 bases, the J end lost 7 bases, and 11 bases lay between the germline ends. This CDR3 contains 12 residues. The CDR3: CASTQEGNEQFF. CDR3 sequence (DNA): TGTGCCAGCACCCAGGAGGGGAATGAGCAGTTCTTC.

The V gene is TRBV18, the J gene TRBJ1-5; possibly TRBD1 for D (6 bases). Germline-derived CDR1 and CDR2 are KGHSH and LQKENI. V was clipped by 4 bases and J by 5 bases, with 12 bases between them. This CDR3 has 14 residues. CDR3 loop: CASSQNRGDQPQHF. The CDR3 DNA follows: TGTGCCAGCTCACAGAATAGGGGGGATCAGCCCCAGCATTTT.

V gene TRBV18 combines with J gene TRBJ1-1; D is ambiguous. The germline V and J ends were trimmed by 3 bases and 2 bases, with 10 bases remaining between them. This CDR3 is 14 amino acids long. CDR1 and CDR2 from the germline V gene are KGHSH and LQKENI. The CDR3, as DNA: TGTGCCAGCTCACCGAGAAGGGTCAACACTGAAGCTTTCTTT. Residues: CASSPRRVNTEAFF.

V and J are TRBV2 and TRBJ2-7; D unresolved. CDR3 size: 10 residues. Trimming cost V 6 bases and J 7 bases, with 7 bases left between them. Germline V gene data show CDR1 as SNHLY and CDR2 as FYNNEI. CDR3 region: CASRGTEQYF. CDR3 bases: TGTGCCAGCAGGGGTACAGAGCAGTACTTC.